The clone carrying this T cell receptor (beta chain) has just a few counts. This sample is part of a study of blood T cell repertoires in COVID-19. Data came from immunoSEQ multiplex PCR; TCRdb stores just in-frame clones and leaves some out. The repertoire holds about 280,000 clones, with 70% to 90% as singletons. V shed 4 bases and J shed 3 bases, with 10 bases lying between them. The CDR3 is 13 amino acids. The source is a man aged 50 to 60 with active or convalescent COVID-19. Sequencing was performed on peripheral blood. This chain connects TRBV12-3 or TRBV12-4 to TRBJ2-7; D call uncertain. DNA for the CDR3: TGTGCCAGCAGTTCCGCCGATAGCTACGAGCAGTACTTC. Translation: CASSSADSYEQYF.